This TCR beta chain originates from a study of T cell repertoires in aging, cancer and after chemotherapy. Rearranged V-D-J TRB sequences were amplified with a mixed TRB-A/B primer pool. In TCRdb, the multiplex PCR reads were re-called with MiXCR into one record per CDR3 protein. Among fewer than 3,500 distinct CDR3 sequences listed, 30% to 45% were seen once. Amplification of TCR beta used genomic DNA extracted from peripheral blood. This CDR3 is built from 14 residues. V was pared by 4 bases and J by 7 bases, with 4 bases of the junction left unmatched. CDR1 is MNHEY and CDR2 is SVGEGT in the germline V gene.

Sequencing input: blood. This clonotype originated in a human donor with a solid tumor. The chain joins TRBV6-2 or TRBV6-3 to TRBJ1-6, with 7 nucleotides matching TRBD1. CDR3 protein: CASSFGTENSPLHF. The CDR3 DNA is TGTGCCAGCAGTTTCGGGACAGAAAATTCACCCCTCCACTTT.